This T cell receptor (beta chain) was recovered during a study of blood T cell repertoires in COVID-19. CDR1 is LNHDA and CDR2 is SQIVND in the germline V gene (reference sequence). This CDR3 has 13 amino acids. Trimming removed 9 bases at V and 3 bases at J, with 11 bases between. This table comes from immunoSEQ multiplex PCR, and its TCRdb copy is limited to in-frame clones, with some not included. This table has about 150,000 clones, 76% appearing once. Sequencing was done on a sample of peripheral blood. The TCR was taken from a woman older than 75 with acute or convalescent COVID-19. V gene TRBV19 combines with J gene TRBJ1-4; D ambiguous. CDR3 protein: CASHRVANEKLFF. CDR3 nucleotides: TGTGCCAGCCACAGAGTGGCTAATGAAAAACTGTTTTTT.